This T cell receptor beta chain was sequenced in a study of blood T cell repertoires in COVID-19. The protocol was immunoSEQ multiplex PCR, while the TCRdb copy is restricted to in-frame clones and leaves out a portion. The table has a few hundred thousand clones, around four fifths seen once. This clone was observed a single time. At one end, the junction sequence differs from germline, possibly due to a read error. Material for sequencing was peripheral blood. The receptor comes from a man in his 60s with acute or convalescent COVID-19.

The CDR3 nucleotides are TGTGCCAGCAGCGGGACTAGCGGAACCGTAAACTTC. Protein sequence: CASSGTSGTVNF. This chain links TRBV28 with TRBJ2-7, with 11 bases that match TRBD2. The CDR3 loop spans 12 amino acids. Germline V gene data show CDR1 as MDHEN and CDR2 as SYDVKM.